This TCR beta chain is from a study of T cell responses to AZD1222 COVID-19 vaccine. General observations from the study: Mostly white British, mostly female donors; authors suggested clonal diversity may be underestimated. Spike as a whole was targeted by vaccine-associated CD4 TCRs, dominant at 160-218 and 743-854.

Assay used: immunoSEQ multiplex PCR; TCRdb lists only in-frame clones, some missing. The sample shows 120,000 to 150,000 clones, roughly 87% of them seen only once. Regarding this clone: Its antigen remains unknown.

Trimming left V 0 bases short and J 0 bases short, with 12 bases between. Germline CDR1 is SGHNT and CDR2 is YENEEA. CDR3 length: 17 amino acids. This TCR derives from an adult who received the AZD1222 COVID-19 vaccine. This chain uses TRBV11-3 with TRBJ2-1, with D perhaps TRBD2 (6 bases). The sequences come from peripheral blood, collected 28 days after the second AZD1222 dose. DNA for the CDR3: TGTGCCAGCAGCTTAGATCGTAGCGGCAGCTCCTACAATGAGCAGTTCTTC. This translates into CASSLDRSGSSYNEQFF.